This T cell receptor (beta chain) was obtained from a study of blood T cell repertoires in COVID-19. Study overall: Sample material is recorded as cDNA or gDNA derived from T cells, B-cell-depleted T cells, or PBMCs.

Ages ranged from about 18 to 100 years, with residence in some 25 US areas. Two negative PCRs, clearance, or symptom resolution had been documented for recovered Cohort 3 donors. This CDR3 is 14 amino acids long. The V and J ends lost 2 bases and 7 bases, in that order; junction bases with no gene match: 6. Germline CDR1 SQVTM, CDR2 ANQGSEA. Repertoires were generated with immunoSEQ multiplex PCR, while TCRdb's copy carries only in-frame clones and drops some. Among 350,000 to 400,000 clones listed, just under 90% were seen once. This receptor was obtained from a young woman who had recovered from COVID-19. The sample was PBMCs or T cells enriched from blood (not recorded which). V usage is TRBV29-1 and J usage is TRBJ2-2; 8 positions agree with TRBD2. Here the CDR3 reads CSVELAGGGGELFF. As DNA, the CDR3 is TGCAGCGTTGAACTAGCGGGTGGCGGCGGGGAGCTGTTTTTT.